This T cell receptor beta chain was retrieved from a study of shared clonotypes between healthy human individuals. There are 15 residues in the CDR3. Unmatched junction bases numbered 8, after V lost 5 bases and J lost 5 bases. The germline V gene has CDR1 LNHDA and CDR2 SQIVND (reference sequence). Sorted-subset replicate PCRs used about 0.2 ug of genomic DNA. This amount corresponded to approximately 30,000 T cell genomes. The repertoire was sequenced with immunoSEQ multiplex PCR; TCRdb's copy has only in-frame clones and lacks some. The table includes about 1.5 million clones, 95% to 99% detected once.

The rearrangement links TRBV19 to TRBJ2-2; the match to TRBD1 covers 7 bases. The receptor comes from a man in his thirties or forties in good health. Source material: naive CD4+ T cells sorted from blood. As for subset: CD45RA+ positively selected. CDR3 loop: CASSPTGPLTGELFF. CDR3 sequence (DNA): TGTGCCAGTAGTCCGACAGGGCCTTTAACCGGGGAGCTGTTTTTT.